Listed here are 30 T cell receptor beta chains from one sample, sequenced in a study of Ad26.COV2.S vaccination and SARS-CoV-2 variants. Treatment in this sample: around 19 received Ad26.COV2.S at low or high dose, single or two shots; 5 received placebo; per-sample allocation not given. Sampling occurred on day 63 after the first vaccine or placebo injection. Produced via immunoSEQ multiplex PCR; TCRdb's table is partial and in-frame only. The table includes roughly 510,000 clones, around nine tenths detected once. The sequenced sample was peripheral blood, obtained in a trial of Ad26.COV2.S vaccine versus placebo. These receptors originate from a person aged 18-60 years who received the Ad26.COV2.S COVID-19 vaccine or a placebo.

The chain is built from TRBV7-2 and TRBJ1-4; weak D call: TRBD1 (6 bases). This CDR3 comprises 14 residues. Germline lookup yields CDR1 SGHTA and CDR2 FQGNSA. Between the trimmed V and J ends, which lost 5 bases and 8 bases, there was a span of 15 bases. In nucleotides, the CDR3 is TGTGCCAGCAGCCTGGACAGCCCCCAAGAAAAACTGTTTTTT. Its translation: CASSLDSPQEKLFF.

This clone was detected only once. J is TRBJ2-3 and V is TRBV5-4; tentative D call: TRBD1 (5 bases). Between the trimmed V and J ends, which lost 4 bases and 4 bases, there was a span of 10 bases. The CDR3 has 13 amino acids. Germline-derived CDR1 and CDR2 are SGHNT and YYREEE (reference sequence). The CDR3: CASSLGVADTQYF. Here the CDR3 DNA reads TGTGCCAGCAGCCTAGGGGTTGCAGATACGCAGTATTTT. Complete variable domain (other parts from reference TRBV5-4 and TRBJ2-3): ETGVTQSPTHLIKTRGQQVTLRCSSQSGHNTVSWYQQALGQGPQFIFQYYREEENGRGNFPPRFSGLQFPNYSSELNVNALELDDSALYLCASSLGVADTQYFGPGTRLTVL.

The V and J genes are TRBV3-1 (or the pseudogene TRBV3-2) and TRBJ2-7; 7 nucleotides line up with TRBD2. The ends lost 4 bases at V and 7 bases at J; junction bases unmatched: 13. This CDR3 is 15 amino acids long. Looked up from germline, CDR1 is LGHDT and CDR2 is YNNKEL (reference sequence). DNA for the CDR3: TGTGCCAGCAGCCCCCGAGTAGCGGGCCATAGGGAGCAGTACTTC. Its translation: CASSPRVAGHREQYF.

This chain connects TRBV28 to TRBJ1-5; no clear D. The CDR3 sequence is 10 residues long. Trimming took 5 bases from V and 11 from J, leaving 7 bases between them. CDR1 and CDR2 (germline): MDHEN, SYDVKM. CDR3 region: CASSTRSQHF. In DNA form, the CDR3 reads TGTGCCAGCAGTACAAGGTCCCAGCATTTT.

V and J are TRBV7-2 and TRBJ2-5, with 8 positions matching TRBD1. The ends lost 4 bases at V and 4 bases at J; junction bases unmatched: 8. Per the germline V gene, CDR1 is SGHTA and CDR2 is FQGNSA. The CDR3 runs 15 residues. DNA for the CDR3: TGTGCCAGCAGCTCACGGCCCGGACAGGGAGAGACCCAGTACTTC. Residues: CASSSRPGQGETQYF.

This chain joins TRBV18 and TRBJ1-1; 8 bases line up with TRBD1. The CDR3 contains 13 residues. CDR1 and CDR2 (germline): KGHSH, LQKENI. The trim removed 5 bases at V and 4 bases at J, leaving 3 bases unmatched. CDR3 DNA sequence: TGTGCCAGCTCATCACAGGGGGGCACTGAAGCTTTCTTT. Amino acids: CASSSQGGTEAFF.

This chain joins TRBV9 and TRBJ2-2; D gene uncertain. CDR3 length: 15 amino acids. CDR1 and CDR2 from the germline V gene are SGDLS and YYNGEE. Trimming stripped 0 bases from V and 0 bases from J, with 6 bases between. The CDR3 DNA reads TGTGCCAGCAGCGTAGACCCCGCGAACACCGGGGAGCTGTTTTTT. Residues: CASSVDPANTGELFF.

This clone occurred once. The rearrangement links TRBV28 to TRBJ2-7, with a possible D match to TRBD1 (5 bases). The germline CDR1 and CDR2 sequences are MDHEN and SYDVKM. The CDR3 loop spans 15 amino acids. V lost 1 base and J lost 0, with 10 bases in between. CDR3 sequence reads: CASSLFDRSSYEQYF. The DNA of the CDR3 is TGTGCCAGCAGTTTATTTGACAGAAGCTCCTACGAGCAGTACTTC.

This clone was seen just once. The chain employs TRBV5-6 and TRBJ1-5; D gene uncertain. The CDR3 contains 17 residues. Germline values: CDR1 SGHDT, CDR2 YYEEEE. V lost 1 base to trimming and J lost 2 bases, with 16 bases between them. In DNA, the CDR3 is TGTGCCAGCAGCTTGCTTGGCGAGGCGGGTGGCAATCAGCCCCAGCATTTT. Translating gives CASSLLGEAGGNQPQHF.

This chain joins TRBV14 and TRBJ2-3; D is perhaps TRBD1 (5 bases). From germline, CDR1 is SGHDN and CDR2 FVKESK. The CDR3 is made up of 15 amino acids. Trimming stripped 1 base from V and 2 bases from J, with 10 bases between. As DNA, the CDR3 is TGTGCCAGCAGCCAAGTTGCAGGGCTCACAGATACGCAGTATTTT. Amino acid sequence: CASSQVAGLTDTQYF.

The gene calls are TRBV18 and TRBJ1-6, with D possibly TRBD1 on 5 matching bases. The germline V gene has CDR1 KGHSH and CDR2 LQKENI. Trimming left V 3 bases short and J 8 bases short, with 11 bases between. This CDR3 contains 14 residues. CDR3 amino acids: CASSPQGRDSPLHF. DNA of the CDR3: TGTGCCAGCTCACCTCAGGGAAGGGATTCACCCCTCCACTTT.

This chain joins TRBV3-1 (or the pseudogene TRBV3-2) and TRBJ2-5; D remains ambiguous. This CDR3 comprises 12 residues. In germline, CDR1 is LGHDT, CDR2 YNNKEL (reference sequence). Trimming shortened V by 0 bases and J by 5 bases, and 4 bases separated the two germline ends. Here the CDR3 DNA reads TGTGCCAGCAGCCAAGATCACGAGACCCAGTACTTC. Translated: CASSQDHETQYF.

This sequence joins TRBV7-2 and TRBJ2-2; 8 bases line up with TRBD2. Germline values: CDR1 SGHTA, CDR2 FQGNSA. Germline trimming cut 2 bases from V and 5 bases from J; bases unmatched to any gene: 13. The CDR3 spans 18 residues. CDR3: CASSLRGSGRRKTGELFF. The CDR3 bases are TGTGCCAGCAGCTTACGTGGGAGCGGGAGAAGGAAAACCGGGGAGCTGTTTTTT.

The chain combines TRBV2 with TRBJ1-5, with D perhaps TRBD1 (6 bases). Germline CDR1 SNHLY, CDR2 FYNNEI. Trimming removed 6 bases at V and 1 base at J, with 10 bases between. This CDR3 has 14 residues. CDR3 amino acids: CASRPDSSNQPQHF. CDR3 bases: TGTGCCAGCAGGCCGGACAGCAGCAATCAGCCCCAGCATTTT.

This chain links TRBV7-9 with TRBJ2-7, with 11 bases that match TRBD2. The germline V gene has CDR1 SEHNR and CDR2 FQNEAQ (reference sequence). The CDR3 is made up of 16 amino acids. Unmatched junction bases numbered 9, after V lost 3 bases and J lost 5 bases. The CDR3 region is CASSFPTSGTSNEQYF. CDR3 bases: TGTGCCAGCAGCTTCCCGACTAGCGGGACATCCAACGAGCAGTACTTC. Looking up the rest from reference TRBV7-9 and TRBJ2-7 gives the full variable domain: DTGVSQNPRHKITKRGQNVTFRCDPISEHNRLYWYRQTLGQGPEFLTYFQNEAQLEKSRLLSDRFSAERPKGSFSTLEIQRTEQGDSAMYLCASSFPTSGTSNEQYFGPGTRLTVT.

In its sample, this clone was seen many times. This specimen includes other DNA sequences encoding the same CDR3. The chain joins TRBV6-2 or TRBV6-3 to TRBJ2-1; 11 nucleotides agree with TRBD2. The CDR3 length is 14 residues. Trimming at V came to 6 bases and at J to 7 bases, leaving 5 bases not matched to a gene. Germline V gene lookup returns CDR1 MNHEY and CDR2 SVGEGT. For the CDR3, the DNA is TGTGCCAGCAGCCCCTTAGCGGGAGGGAATGAGCAGTTCTTC. This gives the protein CASSPLAGGNEQFF.

In this sample, this clone turned up a few times. The chain couples TRBV5-4 to TRBJ2-5, with D possibly called TRBD1 or TRBD2 (5 bases each). Between the trimmed V and J ends, which lost 3 bases and 5 bases, there was a span of 14 bases. The V gene's germline CDR1 is SGHNT and CDR2 YYREEE (reference sequence). The CDR3 covers 14 residues. CDR3 amino acids: CASSSGPQRETQYF. In nucleotides, the CDR3 is TGTGCCAGCAGCTCGGGACCGCAGCGGGAGACCCAGTACTTC.

This chain uses TRBV14 with TRBJ1-1, with 8 bases matching TRBD1. The CDR3 runs to 14 residues. Germline loops: CDR1 SGHDN, CDR2 FVKESK. Trimming removed 4 bases from V and 4 bases from J; junction bases left unmatched: 5. The CDR3 coding sequence is TGTGCCAGCAGCCTCGGACAGGGTATCACTGAAGCTTTCTTT. Protein product: CASSLGQGITEAFF.

This chain joins TRBV14 and TRBJ2-3; the D gene is possibly TRBD1 (5 bases). Per germline, CDR1 SGHDN and CDR2 FVKESK. Trimming removed 4 bases from V and 2 bases from J, with 16 bases in between. The CDR3 loop spans 16 amino acids. In DNA form, the CDR3 reads TGTGCCAGCAGCCCAGAGACAGCCCGAGACACAGATACGCAGTATTTT. Translated: CASSPETARDTDTQYF.

This clone was seen only once. The chain employs TRBV28 and TRBJ1-6, with 7 nucleotides matching TRBD1. The CDR3 is 16 residues long. CDR1 MDHEN and CDR2 SYDVKM come from the germline V gene. The ends lost 7 bases at V and 0 bases at J; junction bases unmatched: 6. The CDR3 loop reads CASTRGRVSYNSPLHF. The CDR3 coding sequence is TGTGCCAGCACTAGGGGGCGAGTCTCCTATAATTCACCCCTCCACTTT.

The V gene is TRBV4-3, the J gene TRBJ2-3, with TRBD2 as a possible D gene (5 bases). The germline V gene encodes CDR1 LGHNA and CDR2 YSLEER. The CDR3 is 14 residues long. Trimming took 0 bases from V and 6 from J, leaving 10 bases between them. CDR3 nucleotide sequence: TGCGCCAGCAGCCAAGATCTGAGGGTGGATACGCAGTATTTT. This encodes CASSQDLRVDTQYF.

The chain combines TRBV5-1 with TRBJ1-2, with TRBD1 as a possible D gene (5 bases). The germline V gene has CDR1 SGHRS and CDR2 YFSETQ. The V gene lost 4 bases and the J gene lost 2 bases, with 15 bases spanning the gap. This CDR3 has 15 amino acids. The CDR3 is CASSHNLQGNYGYTF. The CDR3 nucleotides are TGCGCCAGCAGCCACAACCTTCAGGGAAACTATGGCTACACCTTC.

The J gene is TRBJ1-5, the V gene TRBV6-1, with D uncertain. The CDR3 length is 13 residues. V was cut by 10 bases and J by 0 bases, with 10 bases left in between. Germline values: CDR1 MNHNS, CDR2 SASEGT. This chain's CDR3 is CAIRPYSNQPQHF. The CDR3 DNA reads TGTGCCATCAGGCCCTATAGCAATCAGCCCCAGCATTTT.

The chain combines TRBV7-2 with TRBJ2-7; D is ambiguous. Germline loops: CDR1 SGHTA, CDR2 FQGNSA. V was cut by 6 bases and J by 3 bases, with 12 bases left in between. The CDR3 is made up of 13 amino acids. DNA for the CDR3: TGTGCCAGCAGGGACGCCGCCCGCTACGAGCAGTACTTC. Protein sequence: CASRDAARYEQYF.

A single count supports this clone. The V call is TRBV28, the J call TRBJ2-7; no clear D. Germline CDR1 and CDR2: MDHEN and SYDVKM. V was shortened by 8 bases and J by 3 bases, with 8 bases between the two germline ends. The length of the CDR3 is 11 residues. CDR3 DNA: TGTGCCAGCCGTGTCAACTACGAGCAGTACTTC. Amino acid sequence: CASRVNYEQYF.

This clone was seen a few times. This chain joins TRBV7-6 and TRBJ1-4; the match to TRBD1 covers 9 bases. The J segment lost 7 bases and the V segment lost 5 bases, leaving 11 bases of the junction unmatched. Germline V CDR1 and CDR2: SGHVS, FNYEAQ. This CDR3 has 16 amino acids. CDR3: CASSRDPGTGSEKLFF. The CDR3 DNA follows: TGTGCCAGCAGCCGAGACCCCGGGACAGGGAGTGAAAAACTGTTTTTT.

The chain carries TRBV5-1 and TRBJ1-6; TRBD1 matches at 8 bases. The J segment lost 10 bases and the V segment lost 4 bases, leaving 13 bases of the junction unmatched. The CDR3 spans 16 residues. The germline V gene has CDR1 SGHRS and CDR2 YFSETQ. CDR3 DNA sequence: TGCGCCAGCAGCCCCATGACAGGGGAAGGGCGCTCACCCCTCCACTTT. The encoded protein is CASSPMTGEGRSPLHF.

In nucleotides, the CDR3 is TGTGCCAGCAAGCTCGACAGTCGCACCTACGAGCAGTACTTC. It yields the protein CASKLDSRTYEQYF. The chain carries TRBV6-5 and TRBJ2-7; a weak D match, TRBD1 (5 bases). V dropped 7 bases and J dropped 2 bases, with 15 bases sitting between them. Germline lookup yields CDR1 MNHEY and CDR2 SVGAGI. The CDR3 runs to 14 residues.

The chain joins TRBV29-1 to TRBJ1-1, with 10 positions matching TRBD1. J gave up 4 bases and V 8 bases, and 4 bases lay outside the gene matches. CDR3 length: 12 residues. The germline V gene has CDR1 SQVTM and CDR2 ANQGSEA. The CDR3 reads CSTRTGGTEAFF. The DNA of the CDR3 is TGCAGCACTCGGACAGGGGGCACTGAAGCTTTCTTT.

The count of this clone is one. This chain uses TRBV6-5 with TRBJ2-7, with D perhaps matching TRBD2 (6 bases). Germline CDR1 is MNHEY and CDR2 is SVGAGI. Trimming cost V 2 bases and J 7 bases, with 12 bases left between them. This CDR3 is 13 amino acids long. The CDR3 bases are TGTGCCAGCAGTTACCGCCCGCGGGATGAGCAGTACTTC. This gives the protein CASSYRPRDEQYF.